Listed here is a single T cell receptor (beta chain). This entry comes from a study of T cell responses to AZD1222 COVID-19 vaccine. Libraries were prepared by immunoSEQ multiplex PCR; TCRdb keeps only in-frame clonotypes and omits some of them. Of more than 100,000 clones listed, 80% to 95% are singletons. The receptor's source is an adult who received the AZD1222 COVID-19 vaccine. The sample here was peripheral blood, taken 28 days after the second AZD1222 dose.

For the CDR3, the DNA is TGTGCCAGAGGCACTAGCGGAAGCTCCTACAATGAGCAGTTCTTC. Its protein is CARGTSGSSYNEQFF. This chain uses TRBV2 with TRBJ2-1; 8 positions match TRBD2. Germline lookup yields CDR1 SNHLY and CDR2 FYNNEI. The CDR3 extends over 15 amino acids. V was clipped by 9 bases and J by 0 bases; unmatched bases: 7. Full variable domain (missing parts from reference TRBV2 and TRBJ2-1): EPEVTQTPSHQVTQMGQEVILRCVPISNHLYFYWYRQILGQKVEFLVSFYNNEISEKSEIFDDQFSVERPDGSNFTLKIRSTKLEDSAMYFCARGTSGSSYNEQFFGPGTRLTVL.